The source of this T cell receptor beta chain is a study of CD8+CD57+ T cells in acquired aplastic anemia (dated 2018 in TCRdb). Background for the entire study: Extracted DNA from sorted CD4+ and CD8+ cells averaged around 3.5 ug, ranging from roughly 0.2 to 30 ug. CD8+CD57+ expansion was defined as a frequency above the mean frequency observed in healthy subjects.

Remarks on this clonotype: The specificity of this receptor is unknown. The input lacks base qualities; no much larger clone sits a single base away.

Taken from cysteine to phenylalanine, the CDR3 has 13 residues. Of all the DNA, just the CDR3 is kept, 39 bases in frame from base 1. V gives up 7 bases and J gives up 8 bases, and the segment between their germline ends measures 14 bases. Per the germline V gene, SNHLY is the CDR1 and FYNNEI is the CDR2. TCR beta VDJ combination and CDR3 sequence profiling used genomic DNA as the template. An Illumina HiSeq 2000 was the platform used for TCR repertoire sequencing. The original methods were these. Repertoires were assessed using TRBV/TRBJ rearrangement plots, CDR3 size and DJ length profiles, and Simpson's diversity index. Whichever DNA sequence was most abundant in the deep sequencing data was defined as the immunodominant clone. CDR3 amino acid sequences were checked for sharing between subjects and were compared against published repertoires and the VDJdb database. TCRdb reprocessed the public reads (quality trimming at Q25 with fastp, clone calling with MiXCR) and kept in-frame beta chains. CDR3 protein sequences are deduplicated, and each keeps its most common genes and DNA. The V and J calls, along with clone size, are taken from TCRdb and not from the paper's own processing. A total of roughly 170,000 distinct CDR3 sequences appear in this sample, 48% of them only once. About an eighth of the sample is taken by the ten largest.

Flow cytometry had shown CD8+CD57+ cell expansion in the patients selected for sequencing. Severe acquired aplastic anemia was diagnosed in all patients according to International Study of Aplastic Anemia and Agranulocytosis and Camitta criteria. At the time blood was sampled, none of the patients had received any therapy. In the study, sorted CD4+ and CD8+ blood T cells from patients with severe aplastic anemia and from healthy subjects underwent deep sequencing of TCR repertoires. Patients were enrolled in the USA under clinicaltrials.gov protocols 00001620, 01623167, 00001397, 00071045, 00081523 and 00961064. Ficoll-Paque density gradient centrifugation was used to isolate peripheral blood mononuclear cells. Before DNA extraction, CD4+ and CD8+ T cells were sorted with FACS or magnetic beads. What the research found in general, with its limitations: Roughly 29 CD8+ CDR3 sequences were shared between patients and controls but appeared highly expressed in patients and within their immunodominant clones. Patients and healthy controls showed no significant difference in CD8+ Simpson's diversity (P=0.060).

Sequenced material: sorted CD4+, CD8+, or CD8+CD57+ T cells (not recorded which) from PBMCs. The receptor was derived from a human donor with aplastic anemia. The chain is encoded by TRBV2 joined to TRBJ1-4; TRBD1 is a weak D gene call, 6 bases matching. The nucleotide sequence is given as TGTGCCAGCACCAGGGGAATGGTAGAAAAACTGTTTTTT. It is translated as CASTRGMVEKLFF.